This T cell receptor beta chain was recorded in a study of T cell repertoires in cytomegalovirus infection (dated by TCRdb to the late 2010s). Some background on the complete study: Donor HLA type was relevant to the analysis, because carriage of CMV infection together with the matching HLA type was indicated by public TCR beta signatures.

The sample holds many counts of this clonotype. Its recognized antigen is unknown. Base qualities are not at hand, and no much larger clone is one base apart. The CDR3 runs 17 residues from the cysteine to the phenylalanine. This entry keeps only the CDR3 DNA: 51 bases, framed from base 1. V loses 6 bases of germline sequence and J loses 1 base, and the interval between the two ends is 20 bases. From a lookup of the germline V gene, CDR1 and CDR2 are MNHEY and SVGEGT. TCRdb shows the sequencer as Illumina HiSeq 1500. TCRdb trimmed the raw reads at Q25, called clones with MiXCR and kept productive beta chains. All rows with the same CDR3 protein become a single entry with the most common DNA and genes. The sample contains 600,000 to 800,000 distinct CDR3 sequences, roughly 24% of them found a single time. In total, the top ten clones hold 8% of the sample. General findings and caveats noted by the study authors: In both this cohort and an independent cohort of some 380 donors, the cumulative frequency of public TCR beta family members distinguished carriers of CMV infection plus the relevant HLA type. The ex vivo response was dominated by HLA-C-restricted CMV-specific TCR beta clonotypes, which also provided the single most frequent clonotype in two of eight donors.

The TCR comes from a human donor in good health (CMV status not recorded). Some clones in this sample may be carry-over from other donors' samples. The material sequenced was CD8+ T cells from PBMCs. The chain is encoded by TRBV6-2 or TRBV6-3 joined to TRBJ2-3; possibly the D gene is TRBD2, per 5 matching bases. At the DNA level, the sequence is TGTGCCAGCAGACCCCCCGGACTCCAGTCAGGCACAGATACGCAGTATTTT. This yields the protein CASRPPGLQSGTDTQYF.